This T cell receptor beta chain is drawn from a study of PD-L1 blockade in urothelial cancer. About the research overall: Study patients had been treated with 0 to 3 previous chemotherapy regimens.

CDR1 and CDR2 from the germline V gene are SGHRS and YFSETQ. V lost 4 bases and J lost 3, with 10 bases in between. This CDR3 contains 13 residues. Locally advanced or metastatic urothelial carcinoma was diagnosed in the patients. Sample contribution per patient ranged from 1 to 8, covering pretreatment and on-treatment. Measured with immunoSEQ multiplex PCR; TCRdb has only the in-frame clones, and not every one. Among about 100,000 clones, 91% were seen once, and the ten largest hold 0.92%. Overall study results and limits: Better survival was predicted when blood TCR clonality before treatment fell below the median.

As concerns this clone: The antigen remains undetermined.

The receptor was isolated from an elderly woman with urothelial cancer. The material was PBMCs, obtained around atezolizumab (anti-PD-L1) treatment. The rearrangement uses TRBV5-1 and TRBJ2-5; maybe TRBD1 (6 bases). As DNA, the CDR3 is TGCGCCAGCAGCGCGGCAGGGGAAGAGACCCAGTACTTC. Translated: CASSAAGEETQYF.